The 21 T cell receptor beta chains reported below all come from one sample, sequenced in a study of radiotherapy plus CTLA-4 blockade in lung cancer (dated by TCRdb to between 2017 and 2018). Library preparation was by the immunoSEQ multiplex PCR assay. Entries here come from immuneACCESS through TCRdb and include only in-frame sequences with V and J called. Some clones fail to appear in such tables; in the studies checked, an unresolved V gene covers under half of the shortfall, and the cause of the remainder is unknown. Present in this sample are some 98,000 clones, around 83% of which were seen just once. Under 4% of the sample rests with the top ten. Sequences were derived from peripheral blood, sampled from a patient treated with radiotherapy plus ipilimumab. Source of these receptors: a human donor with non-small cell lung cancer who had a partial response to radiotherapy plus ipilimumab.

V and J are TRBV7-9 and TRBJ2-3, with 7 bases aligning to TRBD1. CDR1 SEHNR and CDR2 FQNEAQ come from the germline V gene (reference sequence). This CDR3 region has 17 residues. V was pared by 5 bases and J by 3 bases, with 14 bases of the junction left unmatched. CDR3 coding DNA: TGTGCCAGCAGCGGTGATAAAGGGGGCTTAGGTACAGATACGCAGTATTTT. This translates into CASSGDKGGLGTDTQYF.

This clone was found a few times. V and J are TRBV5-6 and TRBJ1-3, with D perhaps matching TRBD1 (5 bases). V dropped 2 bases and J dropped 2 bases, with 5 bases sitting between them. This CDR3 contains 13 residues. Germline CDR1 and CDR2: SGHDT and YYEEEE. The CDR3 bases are TGTGCCAGCAGCTTAGGGGCTGGAAACACCATATATTTT. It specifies CASSLGAGNTIYF.

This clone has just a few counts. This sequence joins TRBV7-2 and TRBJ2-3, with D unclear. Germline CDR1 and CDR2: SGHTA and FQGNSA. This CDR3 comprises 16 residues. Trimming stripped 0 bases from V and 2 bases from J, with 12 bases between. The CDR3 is CASSLARLTITDTQYF. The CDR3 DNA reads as TGTGCCAGCAGCTTAGCGAGGCTAACGATCACAGATACGCAGTATTTT.

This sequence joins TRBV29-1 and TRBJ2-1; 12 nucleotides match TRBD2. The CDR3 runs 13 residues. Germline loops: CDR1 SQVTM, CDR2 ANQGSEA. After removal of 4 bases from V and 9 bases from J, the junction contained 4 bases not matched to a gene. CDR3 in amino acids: CSVVASGRGEQFF. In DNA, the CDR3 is TGCAGCGTTGTGGCTAGCGGGAGGGGTGAGCAGTTCTTC.

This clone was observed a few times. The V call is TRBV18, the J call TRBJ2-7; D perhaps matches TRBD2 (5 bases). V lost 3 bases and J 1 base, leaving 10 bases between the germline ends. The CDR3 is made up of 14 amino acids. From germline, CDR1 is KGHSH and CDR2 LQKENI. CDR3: CASSPGIVSYEQYF. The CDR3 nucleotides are TGTGCCAGCTCACCCGGGATTGTTTCCTACGAGCAGTACTTC.

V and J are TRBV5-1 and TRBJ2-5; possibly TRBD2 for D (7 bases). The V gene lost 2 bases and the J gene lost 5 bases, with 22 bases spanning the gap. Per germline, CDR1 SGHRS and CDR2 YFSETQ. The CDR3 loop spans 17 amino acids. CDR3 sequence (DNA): TGCGCCAGCAGCTTCGGCGCGGGGGCGGGAGCCTTGGAGACCCAGTACTTC. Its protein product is CASSFGAGAGALETQYF.

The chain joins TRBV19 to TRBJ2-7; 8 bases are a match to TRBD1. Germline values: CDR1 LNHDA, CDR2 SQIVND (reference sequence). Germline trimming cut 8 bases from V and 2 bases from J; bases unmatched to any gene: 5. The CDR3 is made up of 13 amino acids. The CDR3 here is CASRGTGPYEQYF. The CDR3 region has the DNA TGTGCCAGTCGAGGGACAGGACCCTACGAGCAGTACTTC.

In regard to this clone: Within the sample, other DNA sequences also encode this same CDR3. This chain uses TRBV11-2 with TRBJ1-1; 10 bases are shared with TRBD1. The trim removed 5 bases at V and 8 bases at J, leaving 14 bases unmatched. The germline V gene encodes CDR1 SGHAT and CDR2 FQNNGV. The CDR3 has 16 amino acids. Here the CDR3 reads CASSLFRGQGSTEAFF. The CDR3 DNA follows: TGTGCCAGCAGCCTCTTTCGGGGACAGGGGAGCACCGAAGCTTTCTTT.

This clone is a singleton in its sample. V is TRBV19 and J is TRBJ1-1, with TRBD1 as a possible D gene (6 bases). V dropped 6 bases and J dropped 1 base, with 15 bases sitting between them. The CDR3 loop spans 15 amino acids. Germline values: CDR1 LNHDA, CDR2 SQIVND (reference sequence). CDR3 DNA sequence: TGTGCCAGTAGCACAGGGAGCTTACCGAACACTGAAGCTTTCTTT. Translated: CASSTGSLPNTEAFF. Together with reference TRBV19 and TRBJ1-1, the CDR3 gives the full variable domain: DGGITQSPKYLFRKEGQNVTLSCEQNLNHDAMYWYRQDPGQGLRLIYYSQIVNDFQKGDIAEGYSVSREKKESFPLTVTSAQKNPTAFYLCASSTGSLPNTEAFFGQGTRLTVV.

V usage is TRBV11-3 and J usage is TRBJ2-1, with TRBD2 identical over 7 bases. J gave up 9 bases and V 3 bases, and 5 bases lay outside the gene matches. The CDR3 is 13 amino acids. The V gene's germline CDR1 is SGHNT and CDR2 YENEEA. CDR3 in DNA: TGTGCCAGCAGCTTTGAGCGGGACGGTGAGCAGTTCTTC. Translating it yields CASSFERDGEQFF.

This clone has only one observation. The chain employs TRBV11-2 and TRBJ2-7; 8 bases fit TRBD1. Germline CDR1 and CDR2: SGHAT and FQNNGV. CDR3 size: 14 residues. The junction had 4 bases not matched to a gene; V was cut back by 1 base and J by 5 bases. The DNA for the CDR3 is TGTGCCAGCAGCTTAGGATCAGGGGGCCACGAGCAGTACTTC. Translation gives CASSLGSGGHEQYF.

The CDR3 sequence: CASSDSSGGRTEAFF. The CDR3 bases are TGTGCCAGCAGTGACAGCTCCGGGGGGAGGACTGAAGCTTTCTTT. The chain uses TRBV6-1 and TRBJ1-1; D perhaps matches TRBD1 (5 bases). Per germline, CDR1 MNHNS and CDR2 SASEGT. The CDR3 spans 15 residues. V was pared by 3 bases and J by 5 bases, with 16 bases between.

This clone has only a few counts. This CDR3 is CASSGDRDSNEQFF. The CDR3 bases are TGTGCCAGCAGTGGCGACAGGGACTCTAATGAGCAGTTCTTC. The chain joins TRBV6-4 to TRBJ2-1, with D possibly TRBD1 on 7 matching bases. The CDR3 consists of 14 residues. The V and J ends lost 4 bases and 7 bases respectively, with 14 bases between them. Looked up from germline, CDR1 is MRHNA and CDR2 is SNTAGT.

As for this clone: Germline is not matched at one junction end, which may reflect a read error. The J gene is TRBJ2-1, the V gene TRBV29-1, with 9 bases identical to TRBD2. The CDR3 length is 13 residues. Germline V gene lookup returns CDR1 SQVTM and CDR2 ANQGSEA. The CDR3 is CSVEGTSFYEQFF. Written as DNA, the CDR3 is TGCAGCGTAGAAGGGACTAGCTTCTATGAGCAGTTCTTC.

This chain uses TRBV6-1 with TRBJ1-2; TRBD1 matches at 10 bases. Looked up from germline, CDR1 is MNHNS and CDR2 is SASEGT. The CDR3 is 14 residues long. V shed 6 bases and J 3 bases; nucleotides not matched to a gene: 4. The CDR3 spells CASRGTGDYYGYTF. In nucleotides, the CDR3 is TGTGCCAGCAGGGGGACAGGGGATTACTATGGCTACACCTTC.

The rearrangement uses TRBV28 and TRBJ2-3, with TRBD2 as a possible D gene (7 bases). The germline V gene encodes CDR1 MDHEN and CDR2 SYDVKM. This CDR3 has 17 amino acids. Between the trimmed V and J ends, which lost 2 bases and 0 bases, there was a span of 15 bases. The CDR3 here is CASSLGGAGSSTDTQYF. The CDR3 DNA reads TGTGCCAGCAGTTTAGGGGGGGCGGGTTCTAGCACAGATACGCAGTATTTT.

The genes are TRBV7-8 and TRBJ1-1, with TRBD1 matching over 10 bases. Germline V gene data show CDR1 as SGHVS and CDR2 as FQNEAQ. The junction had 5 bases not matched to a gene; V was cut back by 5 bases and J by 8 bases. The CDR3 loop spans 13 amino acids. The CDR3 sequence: CASSTRQGAEAFF. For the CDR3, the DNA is TGTGCCAGCAGCACCCGACAGGGGGCGGAAGCTTTCTTT.

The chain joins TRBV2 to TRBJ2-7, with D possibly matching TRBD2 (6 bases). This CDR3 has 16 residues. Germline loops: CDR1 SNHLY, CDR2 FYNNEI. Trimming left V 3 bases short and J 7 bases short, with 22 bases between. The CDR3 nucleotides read TGTGCCAGCAGTGACTGGGTCCCCGGGAGAGCGGGTGAGCAGTACTTC. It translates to CASSDWVPGRAGEQYF.

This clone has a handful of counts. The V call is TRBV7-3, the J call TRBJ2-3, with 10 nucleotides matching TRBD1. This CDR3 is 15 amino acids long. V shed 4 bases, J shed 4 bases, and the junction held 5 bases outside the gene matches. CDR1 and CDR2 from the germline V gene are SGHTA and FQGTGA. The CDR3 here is CASSSTGGDADTQYF. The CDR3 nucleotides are TGTGCCAGCAGCTCGACAGGGGGCGACGCAGATACGCAGTATTTT.

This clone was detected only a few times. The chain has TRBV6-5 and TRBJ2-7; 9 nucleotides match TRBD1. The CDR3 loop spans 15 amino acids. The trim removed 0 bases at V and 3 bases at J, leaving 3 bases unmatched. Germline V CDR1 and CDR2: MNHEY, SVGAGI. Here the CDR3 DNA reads TGTGCCAGCAGTTACTCTGGGACAGGGAACTACGAGCAGTACTTC. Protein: CASSYSGTGNYEQYF.

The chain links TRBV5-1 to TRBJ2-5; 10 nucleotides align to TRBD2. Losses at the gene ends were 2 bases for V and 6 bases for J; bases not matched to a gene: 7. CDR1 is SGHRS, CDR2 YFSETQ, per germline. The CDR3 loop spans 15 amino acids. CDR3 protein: CASSFEAGGRQTQYF. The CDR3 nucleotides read TGCGCCAGCAGCTTTGAAGCGGGAGGGAGGCAGACCCAGTACTTC.